The clone carrying this T cell receptor beta chain was seen a handful of times. This specimen comes from a study of T-cell reconstitution after alpha-beta-depleted transplantation in children. Germline-derived CDR1 and CDR2 are SGHVS and FNYEAQ. The CDR3 is 14 amino acids. The junction had 5 bases not matched to a gene; V was cut back by 1 base and J by 5 bases. TCRbeta library preparation incorporated unique molecular identifiers. TCRdb analysed the PCR reads with MiXCR anew, one entry per CDR3 protein. Of approximately 400,000 distinct CDR3 sequences listed, roughly a tenth are singletons. The sample consisted of PBMCs from the stem cell graft donor, taken from the stem cell graft. This chain connects TRBV7-6 to TRBJ2-7, with TRBD2 matching 7 bases. The clonotype comes from a human donor who donated a stem cell graft to a child with acute myeloid leukemia. The CDR3 spells CASSLGGGGDEQYF. The CDR3 nucleotides read TGTGCCAGCAGCTTAGGGGGCGGGGGAGACGAGCAGTACTTC. The full variable domain, in which reference TRBV7-6 and TRBJ2-7 provide the parts outside the CDR3, is GAGVSQSPRYKVTKRGQDVALRCDPISGHVSLYWYRQALGQGPEFLTYFNYEAQQDKSGLPNDRFSAERPEGSISTLTIQRTEQRDSAMYRCASSLGGGGDEQYFGPGTRLTVT.